A selection of T cell receptor beta chains follows, all from one sample in a study of blood T cells in healthy people across ages. TCRdb redid the calling of the 5' RACE reads with MiXCR, one entry per CDR3 protein. The sample holds 1.8 million or so distinct CDR3 sequences; about two fifths are singletons and the top ten take roughly 23%. Sequences were obtained from blood. These receptors originate from a human donor in good health. Each CDR3 is given with its conserved first and last residue.

J: TRBJ1-4
V: TRBV18
CDR3: CASSAGRLDEKLFF

J: TRBJ1-2
V: TRBV7-9
CDR3: CAGSDGTNPGYTF

J: TRBJ2-2
V: TRBV7-9
CDR3: CASSRSGELFF

J: TRBJ1-2
V: TRBV5-1
CDR3: CASSLGKGYGYTF

J: TRBJ2-7
V: TRBV7-9
CDR3: CASSTRASYEQYF

J: TRBJ2-6
V: TRBV5-1
CDR3: CASSLDTGANVLTF

J: TRBJ1-1
V: TRBV6-5
CDR3: CASSYSGQKNTEAFF

J: TRBJ2-7
V: TRBV29-1
CDR3: CSASTGTVYEQYF

J: TRBJ1-1
V: TRBV6-1
CDR3: CASSSVMGNTEAFF

J: TRBJ1-5
V: TRBV6-6
CDR3: CASTNVQGSNQPQHF

J: .
V: TRBV6-2/TRBV6-3
CDR3: CASHPAGEGCEQYF

J: TRBJ2-6
V: TRBV7-8
CDR3: CASSSHPRGSGANVLTF

J: TRBJ1-2
V: TRBV6-1
CDR3: CASSERVGGNNYGYTF

J: TRBJ2-6
V: TRBV29-1
CDR3: CSVSGGSGANVLTF

J: TRBJ2-3
V: TRBV12-3/TRBV12-4
CDR3: CASSLWASGGSTDTQYF

J: TRBJ2-3
V: TRBV27
CDR3: CASTTSWADTQYF

J: TRBJ1-2
V: TRBV28
CDR3: CASSPTGHYGYTF

J: TRBJ2-5
V: TRBV9
CDR3: CASSATSGGPTQETQYF

J: TRBJ1-1
V: TRBV7-2
CDR3: CASSLGGRAFF

J: TRBJ2-2
V: TRBV7-9
CDR3: CASSLETGELFF

J: TRBJ2-7
V: TRBV20-1
CDR3: CSASGRRSSYEQYF

J: TRBJ2-5
V: TRBV9
CDR3: CASSVSPYGGRQETQYF

J: TRBJ1-2
V: TRBV7-2
CDR3: CASSILEVGGYTF

J: TRBJ1-5
V: TRBV12-5
CDR3: CVGGLVVGSNQPQHF

J: TRBJ2-3
V: TRBV4-3
CDR3: CASSQVESSGGADTQYF

J: TRBJ2-5
V: TRBV10-3
CDR3: CAISESREGEQYF

J: TRBJ1-6
V: TRBV2
CDR3: CASSEASQDHSPLHF

J: TRBJ1-2
V: TRBV7-2
CDR3: CASSLGPGTALYGYTF

J: TRBJ2-7
V: TRBV6-5
CDR3: CASKRTAAYEQYF

J: TRBJ2-5
V: TRBV14
CDR3: CASSQGSVDRWEQYF

J: TRBJ2-7
V: TRBV28
CDR3: CASSPADSSYEQYF

J: TRBJ1-2
V: TRBV20-1
CDR3: CSAVRDSRGYTF

J: TRBJ2-5
V: TRBV20-1
CDR3: CSARDKGVAGGKTQYF

J: TRBJ2-7
V: TRBV10-2
CDR3: CASSESMSSEQYF

J: TRBJ1-2
V: TRBV28
CDR3: CASNLIGDTSNYGYTF

J: TRBJ1-1
V: TRBV4-3
CDR3: CASSQYKNTEACF

J: TRBJ1-1
V: TRBV29-1
CDR3: CSALQNTEAFF

J: TRBJ1-2
V: TRBV5-1
CDR3: CASSLGADSYFYGYTF

J: .
V: TRBV4-3
CDR3: CASSQEFQRGRETQYF

J: .
V: TRBV7-9
CDR3: CASSWTGGGYEQYF

J: TRBJ2-7
V: TRBV18
CDR3: CASSLSLARTGSSYEQYF